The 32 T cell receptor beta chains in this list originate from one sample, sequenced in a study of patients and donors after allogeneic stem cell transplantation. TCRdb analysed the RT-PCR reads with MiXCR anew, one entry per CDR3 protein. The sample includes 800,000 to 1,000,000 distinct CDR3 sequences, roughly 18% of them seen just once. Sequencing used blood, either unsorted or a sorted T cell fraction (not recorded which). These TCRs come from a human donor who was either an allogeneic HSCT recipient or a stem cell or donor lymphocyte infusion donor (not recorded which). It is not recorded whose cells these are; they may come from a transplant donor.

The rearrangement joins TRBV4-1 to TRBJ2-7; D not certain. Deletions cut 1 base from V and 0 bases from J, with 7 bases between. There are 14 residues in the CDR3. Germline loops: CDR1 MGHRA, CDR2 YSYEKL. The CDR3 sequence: CASSQVTRSYEQYF. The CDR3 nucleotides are TGCGCCAGCAGCCAAGTGACACGCTCCTACGAGCAGTACTTC.

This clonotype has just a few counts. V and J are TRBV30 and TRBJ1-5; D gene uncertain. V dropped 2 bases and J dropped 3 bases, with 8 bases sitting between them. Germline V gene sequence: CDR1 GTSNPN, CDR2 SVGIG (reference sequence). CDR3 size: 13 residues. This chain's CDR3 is CAWSSSYNQPQHF. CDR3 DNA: TGTGCCTGGAGTTCGTCTTACAATCAGCCCCAGCATTTT.

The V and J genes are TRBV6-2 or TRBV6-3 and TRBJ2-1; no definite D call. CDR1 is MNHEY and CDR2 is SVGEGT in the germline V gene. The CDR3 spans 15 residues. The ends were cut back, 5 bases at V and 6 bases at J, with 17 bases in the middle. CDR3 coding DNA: TGTGCCAGCAGTCTCCCGGGTTCCAAGGGCAATGAGCAGTTCTTC. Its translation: CASSLPGSKGNEQFF.

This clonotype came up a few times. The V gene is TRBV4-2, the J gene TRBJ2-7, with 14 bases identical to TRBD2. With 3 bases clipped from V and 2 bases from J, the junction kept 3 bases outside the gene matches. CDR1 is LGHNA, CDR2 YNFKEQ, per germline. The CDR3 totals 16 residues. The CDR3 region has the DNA TGTGCCAGCAGCCAGGTGACTAGCGGGAGGGCCTACGAGCAGTACTTC. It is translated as CASSQVTSGRAYEQYF.

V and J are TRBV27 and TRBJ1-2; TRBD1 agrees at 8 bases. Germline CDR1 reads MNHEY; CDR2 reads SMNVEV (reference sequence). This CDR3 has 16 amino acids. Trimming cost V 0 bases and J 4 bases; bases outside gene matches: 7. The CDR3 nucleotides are TGTGCCAGCAGTTTATCCGGTGACAGGGGATCCTATGGCTACACCTTC. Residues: CASSLSGDRGSYGYTF.

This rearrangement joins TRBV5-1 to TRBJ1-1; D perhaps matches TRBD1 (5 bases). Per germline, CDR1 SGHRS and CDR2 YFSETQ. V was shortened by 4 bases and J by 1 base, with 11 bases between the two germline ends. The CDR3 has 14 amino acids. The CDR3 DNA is TGCGCCAGCAGCATCAGGGTCGAGAACACTGAAGCTTTCTTT. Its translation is CASSIRVENTEAFF.

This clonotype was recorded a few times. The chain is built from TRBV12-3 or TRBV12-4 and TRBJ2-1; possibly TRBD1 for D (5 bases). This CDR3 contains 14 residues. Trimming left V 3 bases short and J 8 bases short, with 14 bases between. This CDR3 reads CASSLWGAQDEQFF. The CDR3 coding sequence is TGTGCCAGCAGTTTGTGGGGCGCTCAGGATGAGCAGTTCTTC.

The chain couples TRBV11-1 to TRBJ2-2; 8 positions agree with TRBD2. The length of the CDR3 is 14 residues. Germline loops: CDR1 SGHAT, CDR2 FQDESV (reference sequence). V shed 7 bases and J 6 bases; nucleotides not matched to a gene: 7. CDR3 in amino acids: CASTGSGESGELFF. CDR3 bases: TGTGCCAGCACGGGTAGCGGGGAGTCCGGGGAGCTGTTTTTT.

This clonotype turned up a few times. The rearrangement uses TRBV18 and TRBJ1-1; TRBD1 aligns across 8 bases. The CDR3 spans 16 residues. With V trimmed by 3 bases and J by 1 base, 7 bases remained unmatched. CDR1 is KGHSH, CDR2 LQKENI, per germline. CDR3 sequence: CASSPQGAKGNTEAFF. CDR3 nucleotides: TGTGCCAGCTCACCTCAGGGGGCCAAGGGGAACACTGAAGCTTTCTTT.

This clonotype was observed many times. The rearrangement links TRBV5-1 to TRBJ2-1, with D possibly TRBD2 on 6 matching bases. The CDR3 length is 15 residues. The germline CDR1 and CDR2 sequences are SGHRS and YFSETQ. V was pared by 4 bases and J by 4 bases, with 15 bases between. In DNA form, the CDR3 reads TGCGCCAGCAGCCCCGGGAGCAGCATATACAATGAGCAGTTCTTC. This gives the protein CASSPGSSIYNEQFF.

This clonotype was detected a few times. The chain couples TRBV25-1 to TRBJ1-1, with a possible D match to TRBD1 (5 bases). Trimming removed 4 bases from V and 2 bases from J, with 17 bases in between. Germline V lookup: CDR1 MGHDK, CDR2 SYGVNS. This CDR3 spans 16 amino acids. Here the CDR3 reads CASSGRKGTQNTEAFF. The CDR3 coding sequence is TGTGCCAGCAGTGGTCGTAAGGGGACCCAAAACACTGAAGCTTTCTTT.

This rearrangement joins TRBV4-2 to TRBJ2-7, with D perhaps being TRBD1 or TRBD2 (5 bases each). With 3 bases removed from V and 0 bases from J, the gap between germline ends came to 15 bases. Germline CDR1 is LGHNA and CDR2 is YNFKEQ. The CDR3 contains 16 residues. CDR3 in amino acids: CASSQGPPGGSYEQYF. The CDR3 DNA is TGTGCCAGCAGCCAGGGACCGCCAGGAGGCTCCTACGAGCAGTACTTC.

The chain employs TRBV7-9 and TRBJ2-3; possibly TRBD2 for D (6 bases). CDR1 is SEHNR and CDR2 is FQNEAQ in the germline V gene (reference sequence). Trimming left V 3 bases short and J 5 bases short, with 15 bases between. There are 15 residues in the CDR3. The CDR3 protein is CASSLFSGAGDTQYF. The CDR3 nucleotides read TGTGCCAGCAGCTTGTTTTCGGGAGCGGGAGATACGCAGTATTTT. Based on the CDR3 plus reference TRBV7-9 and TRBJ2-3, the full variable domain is DTGVSQNPRHKITKRGQNVTFRCDPISEHNRLYWYRQTLGQGPEFLTYFQNEAQLEKSRLLSDRFSAERPKGSFSTLEIQRTEQGDSAMYLCASSLFSGAGDTQYFGPGTRLTVL.

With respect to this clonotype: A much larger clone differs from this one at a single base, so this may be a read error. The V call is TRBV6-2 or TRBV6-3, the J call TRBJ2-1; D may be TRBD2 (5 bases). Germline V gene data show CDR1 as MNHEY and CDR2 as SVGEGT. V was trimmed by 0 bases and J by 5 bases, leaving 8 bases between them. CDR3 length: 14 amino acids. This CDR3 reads CASSYSGVNNEQFF. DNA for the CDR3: TGTGCCAGCAGTTACTCCGGGGTCAACAATGAGCAGTTCTTC.

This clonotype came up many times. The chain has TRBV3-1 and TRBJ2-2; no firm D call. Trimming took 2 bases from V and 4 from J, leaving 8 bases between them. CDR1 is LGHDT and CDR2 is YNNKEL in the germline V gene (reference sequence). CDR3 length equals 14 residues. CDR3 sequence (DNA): TGTGCCAGCAGCCAACCCAGCGTCACCGGGGAGCTGTTTTTT. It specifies CASSQPSVTGELFF.

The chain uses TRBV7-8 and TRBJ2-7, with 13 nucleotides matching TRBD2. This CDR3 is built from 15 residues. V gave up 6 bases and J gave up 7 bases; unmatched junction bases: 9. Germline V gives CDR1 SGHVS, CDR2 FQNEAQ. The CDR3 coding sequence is TGTGCCAGCAGGACCGAACTAGCGGGGGGGGTTGAGCAGTACTTC. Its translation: CASRTELAGGVEQYF.

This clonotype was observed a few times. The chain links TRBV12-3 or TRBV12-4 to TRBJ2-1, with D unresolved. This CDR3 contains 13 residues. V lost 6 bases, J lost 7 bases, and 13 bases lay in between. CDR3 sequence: CASSQSGPNEQFF. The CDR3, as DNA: TGTGCCAGCAGCCAATCTGGTCCGAATGAGCAGTTCTTC.

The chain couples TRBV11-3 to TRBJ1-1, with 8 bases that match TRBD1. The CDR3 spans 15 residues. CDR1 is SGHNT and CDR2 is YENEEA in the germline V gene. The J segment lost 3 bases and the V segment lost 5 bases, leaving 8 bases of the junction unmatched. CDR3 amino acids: CASSEWTGNDTEAFF. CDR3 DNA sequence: TGTGCCAGCAGCGAATGGACAGGGAACGACACTGAAGCTTTCTTT.

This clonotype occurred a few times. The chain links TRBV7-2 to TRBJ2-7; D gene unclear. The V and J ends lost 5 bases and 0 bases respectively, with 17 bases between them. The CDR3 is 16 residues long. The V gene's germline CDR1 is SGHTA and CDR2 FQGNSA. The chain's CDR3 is CASSPLTKLSSYEQYF. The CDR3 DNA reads TGTGCCAGCAGCCCCCTAACTAAACTGAGCTCCTACGAGCAGTACTTC.

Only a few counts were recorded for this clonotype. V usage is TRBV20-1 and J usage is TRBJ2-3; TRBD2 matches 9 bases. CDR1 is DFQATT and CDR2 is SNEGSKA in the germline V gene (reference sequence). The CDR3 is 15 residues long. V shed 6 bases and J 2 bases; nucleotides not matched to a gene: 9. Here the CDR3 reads CSAPVSGGNTDTQYF. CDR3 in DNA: TGCAGTGCCCCGGTCAGCGGGGGGAACACAGATACGCAGTATTTT.

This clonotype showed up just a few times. The CDR3 here is CSASWLAGTSMGEQYF. The DNA of the CDR3 is TGCAGTGCTAGTTGGCTAGCGGGGACATCCATGGGGGAGCAGTACTTC. V is TRBV20-1 and J is TRBJ2-7; 9 positions match TRBD2. V lost 3 bases to trimming and J lost 7 bases; unmatched junction nucleotides: 16. Germline V gene lookup returns CDR1 DFQATT and CDR2 SNEGSKA (reference sequence). The length of the CDR3 is 16 residues.

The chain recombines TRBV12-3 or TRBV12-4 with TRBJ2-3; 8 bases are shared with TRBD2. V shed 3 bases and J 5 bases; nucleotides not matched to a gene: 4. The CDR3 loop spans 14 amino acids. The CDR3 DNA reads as TGTGCCAGCAGTTTCGGGGGGGAAGAAGATACGCAGTATTTT. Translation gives CASSFGGEEDTQYF.

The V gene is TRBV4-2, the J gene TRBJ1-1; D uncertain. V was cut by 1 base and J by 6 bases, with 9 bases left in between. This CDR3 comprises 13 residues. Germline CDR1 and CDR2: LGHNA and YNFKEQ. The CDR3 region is CASSQVGGSEAFF. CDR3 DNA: TGTGCCAGCAGCCAAGTAGGAGGCTCTGAAGCTTTCTTT.

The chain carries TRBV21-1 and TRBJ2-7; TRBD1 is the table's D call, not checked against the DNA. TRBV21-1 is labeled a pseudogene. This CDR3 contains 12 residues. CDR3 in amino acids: CASSTRTGREYF. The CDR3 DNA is TGTGCCAGCAGCACAAGGACAGGGAGGGAATACTTC.

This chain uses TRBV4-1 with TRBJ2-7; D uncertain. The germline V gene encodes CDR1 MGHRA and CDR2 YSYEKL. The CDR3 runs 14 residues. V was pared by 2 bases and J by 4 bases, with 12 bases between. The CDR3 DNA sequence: TGCGCCAGCAGCCAACTCGCCAGTATTTACGAGCAGTACTTC. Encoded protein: CASSQLASIYEQYF.

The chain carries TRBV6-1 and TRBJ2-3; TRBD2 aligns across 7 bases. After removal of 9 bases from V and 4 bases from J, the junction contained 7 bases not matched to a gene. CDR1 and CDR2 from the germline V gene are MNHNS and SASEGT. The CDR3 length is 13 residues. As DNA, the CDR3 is TGTGCCAGAAATCGGGGGGAGTCAGATACGCAGTATTTT. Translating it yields CARNRGESDTQYF.

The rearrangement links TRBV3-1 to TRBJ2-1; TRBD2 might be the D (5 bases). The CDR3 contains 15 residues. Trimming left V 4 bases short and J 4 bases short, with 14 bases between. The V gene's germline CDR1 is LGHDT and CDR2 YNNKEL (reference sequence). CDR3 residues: CASSPPSGPYNEQFF. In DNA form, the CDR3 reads TGTGCCAGCAGCCCGCCCAGCGGACCATACAATGAGCAGTTCTTC.

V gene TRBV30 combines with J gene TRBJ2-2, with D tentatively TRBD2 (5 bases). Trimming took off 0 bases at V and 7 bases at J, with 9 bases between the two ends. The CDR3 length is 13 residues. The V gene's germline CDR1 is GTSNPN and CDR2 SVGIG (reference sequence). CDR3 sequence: CAWSVLAGGELFF. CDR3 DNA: TGTGCCTGGAGTGTGCTAGCAGGCGGGGAGCTGTTTTTT.

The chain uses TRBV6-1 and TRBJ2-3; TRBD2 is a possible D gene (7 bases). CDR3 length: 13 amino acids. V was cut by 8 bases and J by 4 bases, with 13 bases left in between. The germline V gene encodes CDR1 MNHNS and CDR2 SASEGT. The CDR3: CASASGGPDTQYF. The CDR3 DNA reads TGTGCCAGCGCCTCGGGGGGCCCAGATACGCAGTATTTT.

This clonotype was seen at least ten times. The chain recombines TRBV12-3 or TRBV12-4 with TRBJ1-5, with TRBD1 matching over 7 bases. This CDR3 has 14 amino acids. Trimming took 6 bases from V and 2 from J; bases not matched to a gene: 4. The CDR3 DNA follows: TGTGCCAGCAGCCCGACAGGGCGCAATCAGCCCCAGCATTTT. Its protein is CASSPTGRNQPQHF.

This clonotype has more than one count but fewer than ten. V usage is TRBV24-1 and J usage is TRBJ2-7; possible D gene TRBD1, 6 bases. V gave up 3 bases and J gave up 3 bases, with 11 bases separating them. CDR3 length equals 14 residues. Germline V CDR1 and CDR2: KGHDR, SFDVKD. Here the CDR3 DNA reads TGTGCCACCAGTGATCCGGACAGCTTCTACGAGCAGTACTTC. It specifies CATSDPDSFYEQYF.

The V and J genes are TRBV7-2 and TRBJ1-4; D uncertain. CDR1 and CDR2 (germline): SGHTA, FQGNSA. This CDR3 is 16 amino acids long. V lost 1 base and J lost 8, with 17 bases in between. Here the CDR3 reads CASSLVTWEENEKLFF. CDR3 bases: TGTGCCAGCAGCTTAGTTACGTGGGAGGAAAACGAAAAACTGTTTTTT.